This record looks at one TCR beta chain sequence and its context. These data come from a study of preoperative IRX-2 immunotherapy in early breast cancer. Treatment of the sample: preoperative locoregional IRX-2 cytokine immunotherapy. Samples came from a phase Ib trial of preoperative locoregional IRX-2 cytokine immunotherapy. TCRdb's copy holds only in-frame clones and misses some; the assay was immunoSEQ multiplex PCR. The sample yields roughly 34,000 clones, approximately 89% seen once. The ends were cut back, 0 bases at V and 2 bases at J, with 13 bases in the middle. The CDR3 runs 16 residues. CDR1 is SGHVS and CDR2 is FNYEAQ in the germline V gene.

The receptor was derived from a human donor with breast cancer. The sample was tumor tissue, taken after IRX-2 immunotherapy. The chain links TRBV7-6 to TRBJ1-2; D call uncertain. The CDR3 DNA is TGTGCCAGCAGCTTAGCGACCGGCAGGATGAACTATGGCTACACCTTC. Its translation is CASSLATGRMNYGYTF.